Shown below are 30 T cell receptor beta chains from a single sample sequenced in a study of high-grade serous ovarian cancer treatment subgroups. Tumor samples were taken before definitive surgery or chemotherapy. Sequencing used immunoSEQ multiplex PCR; TCRdb keeps in-frame clones, though not all of them. The sample holds around 3,500 clones, around 68% seen once. Input material: tumor tissue. Receptor source: a human donor with high-grade serous ovarian cancer.

The chain employs TRBV19 and TRBJ1-1, with 8 bases identical to TRBD1. With V trimmed by 6 bases and J by 6 bases, 15 bases remained unmatched. This CDR3 region has 16 residues. Per germline, CDR1 LNHDA and CDR2 SQIVND (reference sequence). The CDR3 DNA is TGTGCCAGTAGAACAGGGGGGGTGGACGCAAAATCTGAAGCTTTCTTT. Encoded protein: CASRTGGVDAKSEAFF.

This clone was recorded a few times. This chain joins TRBV27 and TRBJ1-6, with D maybe TRBD1 (5 bases). The V gene's germline CDR1 is MNHEY and CDR2 SMNVEV (reference sequence). V shed 0 bases and J shed 10 bases, with 13 bases lying between them. This CDR3 region has 15 residues. DNA for the CDR3: TGTGCCAGCAGTTTATCGCCCGGACGGGGCTCACCCCTCCACTTT. Its protein product is CASSLSPGRGSPLHF.

The V call is TRBV5-4, the J call TRBJ1-2; TRBD1 agrees at 8 bases. Germline V gene lookup returns CDR1 SGHNT and CDR2 YYREEE (reference sequence). The CDR3 covers 15 residues. V was clipped by 4 bases and J by 1 base; unmatched bases: 6. The CDR3: CASSNRDRRNYGYTF. The CDR3 bases are TGTGCCAGCAGCAACCGGGACAGGCGTAACTATGGCTACACCTTC.

The chain recombines TRBV6-1 with TRBJ1-1; D remains unclear. The CDR3 is made up of 16 amino acids. CDR1 is MNHNS and CDR2 is SASEGT in the germline V gene. V lost 2 bases, J lost 7 bases, and 20 bases lay in between. DNA for the CDR3: TGTGCCAGCAGTGAAAATCTGGGCCGATCACTCTTTGAAGCTTTCTTT. Its translation: CASSENLGRSLFEAFF.

The chain couples TRBV27 to TRBJ2-3, with TRBD2 matching over 9 bases. Germline CDR1 is MNHEY and CDR2 is SMNVEV (reference sequence). With 6 bases clipped from V and 3 bases from J, the junction kept 13 bases outside the gene matches. The CDR3 has 17 residues. The CDR3 loop reads CASRGGLARFVTDTQYF. CDR3 DNA: TGTGCCAGCAGGGGCGGACTAGCGAGGTTTGTGACAGATACGCAGTATTTT.

This clone was recorded only once. The V call is TRBV7-3, the J call TRBJ1-1, with unresolved D. Germline V gives CDR1 SGHTA, CDR2 FQGTGA. The ends were cut back, 0 bases at V and 6 bases at J, with 5 bases in the middle. The CDR3 is made up of 12 amino acids. This CDR3 reads CASSLTGSEAFF. The CDR3, as DNA: TGTGCCAGCAGCTTAACAGGTTCTGAAGCTTTCTTT.

This clone is categorized as large. V usage is TRBV6-1 and J usage is TRBJ1-4; 9 nucleotides line up with TRBD1. The CDR3 is 15 residues long. The trim removed 3 bases at V and 7 bases at J, leaving 6 bases unmatched. Germline CDR1 is MNHNS and CDR2 is SASEGT. The CDR3 here is CASSDIGQGFEKLFF. CDR3 sequence (DNA): TGTGCCAGCAGTGACATTGGACAGGGGTTTGAAAAACTGTTTTTT.

This chain connects TRBV29-1 to TRBJ1-3; D remains ambiguous. Germline-derived CDR1 and CDR2 are SQVTM and ANQGSEA. CDR3 length: 13 residues. V shed 7 bases and J shed 4 bases, with 14 bases lying between them. The CDR3 DNA follows: TGCAGCGGGGCGGACCGAGTAGGAAACACCATATATTTT. It translates to CSGADRVGNTIYF.

The CDR3 protein is CAWNPWGGEAFF. CDR3 nucleotides: TGTGCCTGGAACCCCTGGGGGGGCGAAGCTTTCTTT. The chain employs TRBV30 and TRBJ1-1; perhaps TRBD1 as D (6 bases). Germline CDR1 is GTSNPN and CDR2 is SVGIG (reference sequence). V gave up 4 bases and J gave up 8 bases, with 14 bases separating them. The CDR3 covers 12 residues.

The gene calls are TRBV7-2 and TRBJ1-6; tentatively, D is TRBD1 (6 bases). The CDR3 sequence is 16 residues long. Germline CDR1 SGHTA, CDR2 FQGNSA. V lost 5 bases and J 8 bases, leaving 19 bases between the germline ends. The CDR3 coding sequence is TGTGCCAGCAGCACACGTGGTGGGACATTCGATTCACCCCTCCACTTT. This translates into CASSTRGGTFDSPLHF.

The chain's CDR3 is CASSPQGYEQYV. Here the CDR3 DNA reads TGTGCCAGCAGCCCCCAGGGGTACGAGCAGTACGTC. The rearrangement uses TRBV6-1 and TRBJ2-7; a possible D gene is TRBD1 (6 bases). CDR3 length: 12 residues. Trimming took 6 bases from V and 4 from J, leaving 10 bases between them. Germline loops: CDR1 MNHNS, CDR2 SASEGT.

V usage is TRBV7-9 and J usage is TRBJ2-3; D may be TRBD1 or TRBD2 (5 bases each). V was clipped by 10 bases and J by 3 bases, with 14 bases between them. Germline V gene sequence: CDR1 SEHNR, CDR2 FQNEAQ (reference sequence). The CDR3 extends over 13 amino acids. The CDR3 DNA reads TGTGCCACCCTGGGACGGCGGACAGATACGCAGTATTTT. Translated, it gives CATLGRRTDTQYF.

The chain links TRBV6-5 to TRBJ2-4; D call uncertain. With 6 bases removed from V and 5 bases from J, the gap between germline ends came to 8 bases. CDR1 is MNHEY, CDR2 SVGAGI, per germline. This CDR3 has 12 amino acids. The CDR3 bases are TGTGCCAGCAGACTAAACGAAAACATTCAGTACTTC. Residues: CASRLNENIQYF.

The chain carries TRBV6-6 and TRBJ2-3; no firm D call. V shed 8 bases and J shed 8 bases, with 17 bases lying between them. CDR3 length: 13 amino acids. Germline V gene sequence: CDR1 MNHNY, CDR2 SVGAGI (reference sequence). The CDR3, as DNA: TGTGCCAGCGAGAGTTCCCTCGGCGGTACGCAGTATTTT. Its protein is CASESSLGGTQYF.

The chain couples TRBV19 to TRBJ1-1, with D possibly matching TRBD1 (6 bases). The CDR3 runs to 13 residues. Trimming removed 5 bases from V and 6 bases from J, with 13 bases in between. Per the germline V gene, CDR1 is LNHDA and CDR2 is SQIVND (reference sequence). As DNA, the CDR3 is TGTGCCAGTAGTTACAGGGAAAATCCTGAAGCTTTCTTT. Translation: CASSYRENPEAFF.

This clone was found a few times. The CDR3 coding sequence is TGCGCCAGCAGCCAAGTAAAAACGGGGCAAGAGACCCAGTACTTC. It is translated as CASSQVKTGQETQYF. The chain couples TRBV4-1 to TRBJ2-5, with D tentatively TRBD2 (5 bases). Deletions cut 1 base from V and 2 bases from J, with 11 bases between. Germline CDR1 reads MGHRA; CDR2 reads YSYEKL. CDR3 length: 15 residues.

The V call is TRBV18, the J call TRBJ1-2; D remains ambiguous. V dropped 3 bases and J dropped 2 bases, with 7 bases sitting between them. The length of the CDR3 is 13 residues. The V gene's germline CDR1 is KGHSH and CDR2 LQKENI. For the CDR3, the DNA is TGTGCCAGCTCACCCGACAAGAACTATGGCTACACCTTC. It specifies CASSPDKNYGYTF.

The chain links TRBV6-1 to TRBJ1-2, with D maybe TRBD1 (6 bases). Per germline, CDR1 MNHNS and CDR2 SASEGT. This CDR3 contains 17 residues. With 2 bases removed from V and 2 bases from J, the gap between germline ends came to 18 bases. CDR3 in DNA: TGTGCCAGCAGTGAATTCTTCCGGGGGCAGGGAAACTATGGCTACACCTTC. Amino acids: CASSEFFRGQGNYGYTF.

This clone was counted only a few times. The chain links TRBV5-1 to TRBJ1-1, with D maybe TRBD1 (5 bases). The germline gives CDR1 SGHRS, CDR2 YFSETQ. The CDR3 contains 13 residues. V lost 6 bases and J lost 11, with 20 bases in between. The CDR3 is CASMPGWGLDAFF. As DNA, the CDR3 is TGCGCCAGCATGCCAGGGTGGGGCCTTGACGCTTTCTTT.

V and J are TRBV4-3 and TRBJ1-2, with TRBD1 matching over 10 bases. From germline, CDR1 is LGHNA and CDR2 YSLEER. V gave up 5 bases and J gave up 4 bases; unmatched junction bases: 10. This CDR3 has 16 amino acids. This CDR3 is CASSTLGDRGPYGYTF. The CDR3 DNA sequence: TGCGCCAGCAGCACCCTCGGGGACAGGGGACCCTATGGCTACACCTTC.

By share, this clone ranks as medium-sized. This chain joins TRBV7-3 and TRBJ2-2; TRBD1 matches at 11 bases. With 6 bases clipped from V and 6 bases from J, the junction kept 9 bases outside the gene matches. CDR3 size: 16 residues. Germline V gives CDR1 SGHTA, CDR2 FQGTGA. The CDR3 is CASRTRPGQGAGELFF. DNA of the CDR3: TGTGCCAGCAGAACCCGTCCGGGACAGGGGGCCGGGGAGCTGTTTTTT.

The chain combines TRBV28 with TRBJ2-3; no definite D call. The CDR3 has 14 amino acids. CDR1 is MDHEN, CDR2 SYDVKM, per germline. Trimming took 3 bases from V and 1 from J, leaving 8 bases between them. The CDR3 reads CASSFLAGTDTQYF. CDR3 nucleotide sequence: TGTGCCAGCAGTTTCCTCGCGGGCACAGATACGCAGTATTTT.

With respect to this clone: At one end the junction does not follow the germline gene, possibly because of a read error. Other DNA sequences within the sample encode an identical CDR3. The DNA of the CDR3 is TGTGCCAGCAGCGGAAGTCTGGGTACAACTAACGAAAAACTGTTTTTT. Translating gives CASSGSLGTTNEKLFF. The genes are TRBV7-2 and TRBJ1-4; no definite D call. The CDR3 runs 16 residues. Germline CDR1 reads SGHTA; CDR2 reads FQGNSA.

The rearrangement joins TRBV7-9 to TRBJ2-3; 10 nucleotides agree with TRBD2. CDR1 is SEHNR, CDR2 FQNEAQ, per germline (reference sequence). Trimming cost V 5 bases and J 6 bases; bases outside gene matches: 14. The CDR3 loop spans 17 amino acids. The CDR3: CASSPRVGAGGMDTQYF. The CDR3 nucleotides read TGTGCCAGCAGCCCGCGTGTGGGAGCGGGGGGGATGGATACGCAGTATTTT.

This clone occurred once. The gene calls are TRBV12-5 and TRBJ2-2, with 9 nucleotides matching TRBD2. The ends lost 1 base at V and 5 bases at J; junction bases unmatched: 17. CDR3 length: 20 amino acids. CDR1 is LGHNT and CDR2 is FRNRAP in the germline V gene. This chain's CDR3 is CASGLGFNPFSGGDTGELFF. The CDR3 region has the DNA TGTGCTAGTGGTTTGGGTTTCAACCCATTTAGCGGGGGAGATACCGGGGAGCTGTTTTTT.

This chain connects TRBV7-2 to TRBJ1-2; D remains unclear. Trimming left V 5 bases short and J 13 bases short, with 26 bases between. This CDR3 is built from 15 residues. Germline-derived CDR1 and CDR2 are SGHTA and FQGNSA. CDR3 in DNA: TGTGCCAGCAGCATGGACGGACGACTATGGCTACACGCCACCTTC. This sequence encodes CASSMDGRLWLHATF.

This chain joins TRBV30 and TRBJ1-3; D is unclear. Germline loops: CDR1 GTSNPN, CDR2 SVGIG (reference sequence). V was shortened by 2 bases and J by 0 bases, with 8 bases between the two germline ends. CDR3 size: 14 residues. The CDR3: CAWSPSNSGNTIYF. Here the CDR3 DNA reads TGTGCCTGGAGTCCTAGCAACTCTGGAAACACCATATATTTT.

The gene calls are TRBV9 and TRBJ2-5, with 7 bases fitting TRBD1. The CDR3 spans 14 residues. Germline loops: CDR1 SGDLS, CDR2 YYNGEE. V shed 2 bases and J 3 bases; nucleotides not matched to a gene: 4. DNA of the CDR3: TGTGCCAGCAGCGTGCGAGGGACAGAAGAGACCCAGTACTTC. This translates into CASSVRGTEETQYF.

This clone turned up a few times. This sequence joins TRBV5-4 and TRBJ1-6; D unresolved. The V end was cut by 4 bases, the J end by 5 bases, with 4 bases between. The V gene's germline CDR1 is SGHNT and CDR2 YYREEE (reference sequence). The CDR3 contains 12 residues. The CDR3 nucleotides are TGTGCCAGCAGCGGCGATAATTCACCCCTCCACTTT. The encoded protein is CASSGDNSPLHF.

The genes are TRBV27 and TRBJ1-6; weak D call: TRBD1 (5 bases). V was shortened by 2 bases and J by 10 bases, with 12 bases between the two germline ends. Germline CDR1 reads MNHEY; CDR2 reads SMNVEV (reference sequence). The CDR3 totals 14 residues. The CDR3 sequence is CASSLRGQGSPLHF. CDR3 DNA: TGTGCCAGCAGTTTAAGGGGTCAAGGCTCACCCCTCCACTTT.